Below, one T cell receptor (beta chain) is given with its context. Its target is not known. The PCR made use of 60 Vbeta and 13 Jbeta primers. Sequencing was performed with immunoSEQ multiplex PCR; in TCRdb, only in-frame clones are kept and a portion is missing. The data contain about 160,000 clones, about 81% of them singletons. Germline V gives CDR1 SGHRS, CDR2 YFSETQ. The V end was cut by 3 bases, the J end by 3 bases, with 20 bases between. The CDR3 has 17 amino acids. The data were taken from a study of cytomegalovirus exposure and HLA in healthy donors. Study-wide results and caveats: The authors reported that TCR beta sequences could predict HLA-A and HLA-B alleles. These predictions were accurate for most subjects in the first cohort.

The origin of this receptor is a girl aged 2-10 years in good health and CMV-seropositive. This chain uses TRBV5-1 with TRBJ2-3, with D possibly being TRBD2 (6 bases). Source material: PBMCs. This chain's CDR3 is CASSSLGRGLGTDTQYF. The CDR3 DNA reads as TGCGCCAGCAGCTCCCTCGGGCGGGGCTTAGGGACAGATACGCAGTATTTT.